This record concerns one T cell receptor beta chain sequence. Trimming removed 4 bases at V and 7 bases at J, with 11 bases between. The CDR3 is 12 residues long. The germline gives CDR1 GTSNPN, CDR2 SVGIG (reference sequence). These data are taken from a study of blood T cell repertoires in COVID-19. Study-wide background: Whether acute or convalescent, the COVID-19 samples came from the United States, Italy and Spain.

Original processing notes: Counts of nucleated cells, estimated from reference gene primer amplification, were obtained. Measured with immunoSEQ multiplex PCR; TCRdb has only the in-frame clones, and not every one. The V and J calls and clone size are taken from that table; D and trimming were inferred from the DNA. The data show some 180,000 clones, about four fifths seen once. Patients in Seattle were enrolled during active infection, then followed longitudinally. The V call is TRBV30, the J call TRBJ2-1, with D possibly TRBD1 on 6 matching bases. This sequence originates from a middle-aged woman with COVID-19, enrolled during active disease. The specimen was peripheral blood. The CDR3 DNA sequence: TGTGCCTGGACCACAGGGACAAATGAGCAGTTCTTC. Its translation is CAWTTGTNEQFF. Using reference TRBV30 and TRBJ2-1 for the parts outside the CDR3, the full variable domain is SQTIHQWPATLVQPVGSPLSLECTVEGTSNPNLYWYRQAAGRGLQLLFYSVGIGQISSEVPQNLSASRPQDRQFILSSKKLLLSDSGFYLCAWTTGTNEQFFGPGTRLTVL.